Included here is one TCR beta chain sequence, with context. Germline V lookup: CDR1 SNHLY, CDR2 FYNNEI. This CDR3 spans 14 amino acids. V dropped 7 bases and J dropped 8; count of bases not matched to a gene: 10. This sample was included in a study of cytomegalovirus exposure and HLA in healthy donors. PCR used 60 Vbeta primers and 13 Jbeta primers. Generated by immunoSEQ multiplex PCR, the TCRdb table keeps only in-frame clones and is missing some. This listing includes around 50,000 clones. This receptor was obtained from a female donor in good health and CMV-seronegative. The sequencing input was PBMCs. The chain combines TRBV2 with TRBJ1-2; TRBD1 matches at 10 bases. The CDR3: CASTYFGTGEGYTF. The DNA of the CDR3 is TGTGCCAGCACCTATTTTGGGACAGGGGAGGGCTACACCTTC.